Shown below are 2 T cell receptor beta chains from a single sample sequenced in a study of blood T cell repertoires in COVID-19. Generated by immunoSEQ multiplex PCR, the TCRdb table keeps only in-frame clones and is missing some. The sample lists 250,000 to 300,000 clones; approximately 87% were seen once. The specimen was peripheral blood. The origin of the receptors is a man aged 55-75 years who had recovered from COVID-19.

The gene calls are TRBV5-1 and TRBJ2-5; 9 nucleotides line up with TRBD2. Germline CDR1 is SGHRS and CDR2 is YFSETQ. The V and J ends lost 5 bases and 4 bases, in that order; junction bases with no gene match: 9. The CDR3 sequence is 15 residues long. CDR3 nucleotide sequence: TGCGCCAGCAGGGGTAGCGGGAGTGGGGGAGAGACCCAGTACTTC. Translated: CASRGSGSGGETQYF. Full variable domain (remainder filled in from reference TRBV5-1 and TRBJ2-5): KAGVTQTPRYLIKTRGQQVTLSCSPISGHRSVSWYQQTPGQGLQFLFEYFSETQRNKGNFPGRFSGRQFSNSRSEMNVSTLELGDSALYLCASRGSGSGGETQYFGPGTRLLVL.

In its sample, this clone was seen once. The J gene is TRBJ2-4, the V gene TRBV3-1 (or the pseudogene TRBV3-2); 11 bases match TRBD2. The trim removed 1 base at V and 0 bases at J, leaving 17 bases unmatched. CDR1 and CDR2 (germline): LGHDT, YNNKEL (reference sequence). The CDR3 sequence is 22 residues long. The CDR3 sequence is CASSQASGRPNYMTLAKNIQYF. For the CDR3, the DNA is TGTGCCAGCAGCCAAGCTAGCGGGAGGCCGAACTACATGACGCTAGCCAAAAACATTCAGTACTTC.